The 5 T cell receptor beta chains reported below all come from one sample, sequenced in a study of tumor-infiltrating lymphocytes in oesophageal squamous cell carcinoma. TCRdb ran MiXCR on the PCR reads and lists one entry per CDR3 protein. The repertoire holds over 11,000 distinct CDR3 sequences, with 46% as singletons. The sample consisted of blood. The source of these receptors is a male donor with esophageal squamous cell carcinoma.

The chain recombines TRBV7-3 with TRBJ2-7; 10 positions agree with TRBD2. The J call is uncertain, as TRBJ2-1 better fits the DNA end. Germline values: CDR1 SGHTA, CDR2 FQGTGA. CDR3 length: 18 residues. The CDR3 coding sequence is TGTGCCAGCAGCTTAATCCCTAGCGGGGGCCAAACCTACAATGAGCAGTTCTTC. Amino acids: CASSLIPSGGQTYNEQFF.

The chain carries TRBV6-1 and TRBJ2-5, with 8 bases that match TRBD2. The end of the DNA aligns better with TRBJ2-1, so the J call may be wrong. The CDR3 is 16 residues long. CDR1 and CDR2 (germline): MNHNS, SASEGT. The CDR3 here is CASSLSLAGGDNEQFF. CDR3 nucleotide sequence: TGTGCCAGCAGCCTTTCCCTAGCGGGTGGAGACAATGAGCAGTTCTTC.

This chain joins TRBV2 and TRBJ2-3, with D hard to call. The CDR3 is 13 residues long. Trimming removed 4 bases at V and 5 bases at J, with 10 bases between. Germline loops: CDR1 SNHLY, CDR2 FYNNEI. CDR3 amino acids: CASSVSLVDTQYF. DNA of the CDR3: TGTGCCAGCAGTGTTTCGTTGGTAGATACGCAGTATTTT.

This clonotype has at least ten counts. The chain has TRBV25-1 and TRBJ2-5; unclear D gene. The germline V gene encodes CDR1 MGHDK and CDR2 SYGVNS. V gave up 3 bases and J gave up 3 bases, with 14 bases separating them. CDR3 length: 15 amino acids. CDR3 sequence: CASSDLTTLEETQYF. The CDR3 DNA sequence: TGTGCCAGCAGTGACCTTACCACTCTTGAAGAGACCCAGTACTTC.

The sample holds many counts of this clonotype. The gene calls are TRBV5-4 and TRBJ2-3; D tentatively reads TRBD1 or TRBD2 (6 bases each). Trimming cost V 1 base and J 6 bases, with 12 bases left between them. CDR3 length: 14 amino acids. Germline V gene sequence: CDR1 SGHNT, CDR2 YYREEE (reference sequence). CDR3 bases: TGTGCCAGCAGCTTGTCCCGGAGGGGGGATACGCAGTATTTT. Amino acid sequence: CASSLSRRGDTQYF.